Sequencing of this TCR beta chain was carried out in a study of blood T cell repertoires in COVID-19. CDR1 and CDR2 (germline): GTSNPN, SVGIG (reference sequence). Germline trimming cut 3 bases from V and 1 base from J; bases unmatched to any gene: 12. The CDR3 contains 17 residues. Per the original methods: Amplifying reference gene primers gave estimates of nucleated cell counts. Only in-frame clones appear in the TCRdb table, and some are missing; sequencing was by immunoSEQ multiplex PCR. The V and J calls and clone size were taken over from that table, and D and trimming were inferred from the DNA. The table records 200,000 or so clones, 89% of them present only once. Participants were aged about 18 to 90 years from around 26 US areas. Clinical histories supplied by participants themselves formed the basis of cohort assignment.

V is TRBV30 and J is TRBJ1-1; 9 positions agree with TRBD1. Sequences were obtained from PBMCs or T cells enriched from blood (not recorded which). This receptor was obtained from a woman between 40 and 50 years old with acute COVID-19. The CDR3 reads CAWRSFLPGQGNTEAFF. Written as DNA, the CDR3 is TGTGCCTGGAGGAGCTTTTTACCGGGACAGGGGAACACTGAAGCTTTCTTT. The variable domain in full, with the rest retrieved from reference TRBV30 and TRBJ1-1, is SQTIHQWPATLVQPVGSPLSLECTVEGTSNPNLYWYRQAAGRGLQLLFYSVGIGQISSEVPQNLSASRPQDRQFILSSKKLLLSDSGFYLCAWRSFLPGQGNTEAFFGQGTRLTVV.